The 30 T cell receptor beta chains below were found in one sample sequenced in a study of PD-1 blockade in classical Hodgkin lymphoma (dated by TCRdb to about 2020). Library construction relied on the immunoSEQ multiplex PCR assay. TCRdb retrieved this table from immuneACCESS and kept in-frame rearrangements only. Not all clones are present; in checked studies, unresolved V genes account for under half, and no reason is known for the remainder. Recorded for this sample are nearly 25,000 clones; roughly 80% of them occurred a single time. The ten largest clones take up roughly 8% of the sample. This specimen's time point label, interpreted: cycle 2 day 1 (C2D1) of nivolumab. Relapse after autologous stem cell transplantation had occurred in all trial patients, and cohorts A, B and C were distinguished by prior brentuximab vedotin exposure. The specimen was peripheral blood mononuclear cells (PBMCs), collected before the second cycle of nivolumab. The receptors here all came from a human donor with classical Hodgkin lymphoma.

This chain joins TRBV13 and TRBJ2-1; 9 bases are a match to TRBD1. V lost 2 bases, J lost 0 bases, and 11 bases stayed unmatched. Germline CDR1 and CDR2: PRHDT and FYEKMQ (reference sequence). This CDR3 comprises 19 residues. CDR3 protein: CASSLNRGLVDGSYNEQFF. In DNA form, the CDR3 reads TGTGCCAGCAGCTTAAACAGGGGGCTTGTGGACGGCTCCTACAATGAGCAGTTCTTC.

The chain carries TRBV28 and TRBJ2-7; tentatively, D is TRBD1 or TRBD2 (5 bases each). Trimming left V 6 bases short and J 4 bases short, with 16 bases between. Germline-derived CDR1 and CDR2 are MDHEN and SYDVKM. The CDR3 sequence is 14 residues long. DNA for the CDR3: TGTGCCAGCAGCCCGACCGGGACCCGGTACGAGCAGTACTTC. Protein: CASSPTGTRYEQYF.

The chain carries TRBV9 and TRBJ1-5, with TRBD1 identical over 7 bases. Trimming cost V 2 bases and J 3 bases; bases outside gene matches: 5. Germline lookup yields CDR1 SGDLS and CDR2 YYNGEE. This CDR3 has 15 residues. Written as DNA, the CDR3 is TGTGCCAGCAGCGTGGACGGACAGGACAATCAGCCCCAGCATTTT. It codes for CASSVDGQDNQPQHF.

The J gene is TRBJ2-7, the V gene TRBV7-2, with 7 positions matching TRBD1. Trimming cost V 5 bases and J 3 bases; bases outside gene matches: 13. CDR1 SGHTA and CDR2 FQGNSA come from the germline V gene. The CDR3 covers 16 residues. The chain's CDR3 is CASSAIRDRFFYEQYF. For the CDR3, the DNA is TGTGCCAGCAGCGCAATCCGGGACAGATTTTTCTACGAGCAGTACTTC.

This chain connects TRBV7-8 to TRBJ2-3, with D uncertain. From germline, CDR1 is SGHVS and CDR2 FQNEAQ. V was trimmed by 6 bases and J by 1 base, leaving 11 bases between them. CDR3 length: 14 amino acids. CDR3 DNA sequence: TGTGCCAGCAGATGGCGAAGGGGCACAGATACGCAGTATTTT. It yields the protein CASRWRRGTDTQYF.

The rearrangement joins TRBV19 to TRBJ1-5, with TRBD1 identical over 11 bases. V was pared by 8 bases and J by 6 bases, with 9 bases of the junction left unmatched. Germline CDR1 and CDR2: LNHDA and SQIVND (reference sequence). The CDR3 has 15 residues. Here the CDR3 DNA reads TGTGCCAGTGCTCCGGACAGGGGGCCGGGTCAGCCCCAGCATTTT. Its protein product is CASAPDRGPGQPQHF.

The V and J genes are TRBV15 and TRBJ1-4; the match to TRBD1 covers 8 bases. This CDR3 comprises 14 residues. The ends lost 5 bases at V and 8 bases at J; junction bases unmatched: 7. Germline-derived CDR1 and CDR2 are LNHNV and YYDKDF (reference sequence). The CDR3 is CATSPPTGVEKLFF. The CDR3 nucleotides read TGTGCCACCAGCCCTCCGACAGGGGTCGAAAAACTGTTTTTT.

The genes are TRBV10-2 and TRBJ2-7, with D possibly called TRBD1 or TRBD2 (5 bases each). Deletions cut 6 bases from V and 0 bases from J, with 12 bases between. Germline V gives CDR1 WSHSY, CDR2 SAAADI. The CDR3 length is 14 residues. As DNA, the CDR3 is TGCGCCAGCAGAGTCGGGACGGACTCCTACGAGCAGTACTTC. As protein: CASRVGTDSYEQYF.

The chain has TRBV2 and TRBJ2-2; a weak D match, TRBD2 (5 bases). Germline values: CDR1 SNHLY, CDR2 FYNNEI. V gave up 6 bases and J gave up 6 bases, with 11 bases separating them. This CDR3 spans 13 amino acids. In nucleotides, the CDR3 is TGTGCCAGCAGGCTGGGGAGTTCCGGGGAGCTGTTTTTT. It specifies CASRLGSSGELFF.

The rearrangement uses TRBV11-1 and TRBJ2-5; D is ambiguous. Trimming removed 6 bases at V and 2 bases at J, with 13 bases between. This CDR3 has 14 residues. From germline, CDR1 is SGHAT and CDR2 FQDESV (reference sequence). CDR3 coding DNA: TGTGCCAGCAGTCCACGGAACGGGCAAGAGACCCAGTACTTC. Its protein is CASSPRNGQETQYF.

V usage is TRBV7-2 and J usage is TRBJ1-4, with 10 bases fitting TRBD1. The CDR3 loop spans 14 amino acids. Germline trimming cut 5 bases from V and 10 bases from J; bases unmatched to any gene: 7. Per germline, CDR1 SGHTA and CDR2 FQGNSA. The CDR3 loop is CASSGWDRGGKLFF. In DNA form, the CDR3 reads TGTGCCAGCAGCGGTTGGGACAGGGGCGGAAAACTGTTTTTT.

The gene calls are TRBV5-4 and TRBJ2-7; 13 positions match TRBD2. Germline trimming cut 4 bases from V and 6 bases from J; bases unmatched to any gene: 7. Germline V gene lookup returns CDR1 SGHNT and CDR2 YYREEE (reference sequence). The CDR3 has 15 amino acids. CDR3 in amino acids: CASSPGLAGVSEQYF. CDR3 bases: TGTGCCAGCAGCCCAGGACTAGCGGGAGTATCCGAGCAGTACTTC.

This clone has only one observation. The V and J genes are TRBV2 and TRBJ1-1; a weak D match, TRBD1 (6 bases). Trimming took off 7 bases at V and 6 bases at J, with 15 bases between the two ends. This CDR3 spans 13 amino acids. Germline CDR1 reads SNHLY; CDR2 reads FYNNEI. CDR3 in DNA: TGTGCCAGCAAGACACAGGGAGTTTCTGAAGCTTTCTTT. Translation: CASKTQGVSEAFF.

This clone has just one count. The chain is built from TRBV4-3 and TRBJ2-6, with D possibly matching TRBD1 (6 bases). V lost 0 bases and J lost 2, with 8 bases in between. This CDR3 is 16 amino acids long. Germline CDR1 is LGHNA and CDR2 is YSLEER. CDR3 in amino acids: CASSQDQGTGANVLTF. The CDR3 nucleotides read TGCGCCAGCAGCCAAGATCAGGGGACTGGGGCCAACGTCCTGACTTTC.

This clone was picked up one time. In nucleotides, the CDR3 is TGTGCCAGCAGCCCCCGTGGTCTAGCCGATAAATACGAGCAGTACTTC. Its translation is CASSPRGLADKYEQYF. The J gene is TRBJ2-7, the V gene TRBV7-9, with D tentatively TRBD2 (5 bases). This CDR3 spans 16 amino acids. The ends were cut back, 5 bases at V and 4 bases at J, with 21 bases in the middle. Per the germline V gene, CDR1 is SEHNR and CDR2 is FQNEAQ (reference sequence).

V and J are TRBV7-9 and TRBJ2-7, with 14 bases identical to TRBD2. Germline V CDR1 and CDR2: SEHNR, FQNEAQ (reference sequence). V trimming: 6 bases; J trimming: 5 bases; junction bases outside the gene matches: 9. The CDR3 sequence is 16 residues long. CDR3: CASRPTPGLAGDEQYF. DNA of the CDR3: TGTGCCAGCAGGCCTACCCCGGGACTAGCGGGAGACGAGCAGTACTTC. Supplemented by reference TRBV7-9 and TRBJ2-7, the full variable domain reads DTGVSQNPRHKITKRGQNVTFRCDPISEHNRLYWYRQTLGQGPEFLTYFQNEAQLEKSRLLSDRFSAERPKGSFSTLEIQRTEQGDSAMYLCASRPTPGLAGDEQYFGPGTRLTVT.

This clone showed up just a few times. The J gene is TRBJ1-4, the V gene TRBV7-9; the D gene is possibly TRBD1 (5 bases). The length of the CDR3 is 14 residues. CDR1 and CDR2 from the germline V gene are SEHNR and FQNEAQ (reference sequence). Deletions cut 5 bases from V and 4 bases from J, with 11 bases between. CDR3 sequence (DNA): TGTGCCAGCAGCGCGGGGCCGAGTAATGAAAAACTGTTTTTT. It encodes CASSAGPSNEKLFF. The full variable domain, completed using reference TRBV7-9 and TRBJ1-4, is DTGVSQNPRHKITKRGQNVTFRCDPISEHNRLYWYRQTLGQGPEFLTYFQNEAQLEKSRLLSDRFSAERPKGSFSTLEIQRTEQGDSAMYLCASSAGPSNEKLFFGSGTQLSVL.

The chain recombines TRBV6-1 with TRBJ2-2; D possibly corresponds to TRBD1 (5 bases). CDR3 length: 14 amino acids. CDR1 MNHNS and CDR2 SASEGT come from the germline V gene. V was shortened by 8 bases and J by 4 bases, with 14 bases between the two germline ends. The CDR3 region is CASRPGKPTGELFF. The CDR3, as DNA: TGTGCCAGCCGCCCAGGGAAGCCCACCGGGGAGCTGTTTTTT.

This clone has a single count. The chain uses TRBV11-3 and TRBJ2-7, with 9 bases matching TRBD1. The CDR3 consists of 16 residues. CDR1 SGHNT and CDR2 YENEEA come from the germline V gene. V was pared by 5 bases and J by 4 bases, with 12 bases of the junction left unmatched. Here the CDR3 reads CASSPPAGQGSYEQYF. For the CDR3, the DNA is TGTGCCAGCAGCCCCCCAGCGGGACAGGGAAGTTACGAGCAGTACTTC.

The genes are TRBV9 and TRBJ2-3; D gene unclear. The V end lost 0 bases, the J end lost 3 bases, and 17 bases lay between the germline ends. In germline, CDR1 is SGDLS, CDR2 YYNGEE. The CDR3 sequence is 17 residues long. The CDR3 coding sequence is TGTGCCAGCAGCGTAGGAGGTTGGGTGGGTCTTACAGATACGCAGTATTTT. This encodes CASSVGGWVGLTDTQYF.

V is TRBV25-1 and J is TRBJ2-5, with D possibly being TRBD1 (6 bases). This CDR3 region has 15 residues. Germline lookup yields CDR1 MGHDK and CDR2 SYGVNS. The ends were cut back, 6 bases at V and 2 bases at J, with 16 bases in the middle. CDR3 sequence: CASSPGQSAQETQYF. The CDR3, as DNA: TGTGCCAGCAGCCCTGGACAGTCGGCGCAAGAGACCCAGTACTTC.

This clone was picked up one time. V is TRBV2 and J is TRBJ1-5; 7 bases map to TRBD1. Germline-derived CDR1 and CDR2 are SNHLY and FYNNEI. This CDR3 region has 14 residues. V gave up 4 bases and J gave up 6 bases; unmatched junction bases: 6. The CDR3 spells CASSGTGNSQPQHF. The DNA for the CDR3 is TGTGCCAGCAGTGGGACAGGCAATTCTCAGCCCCAGCATTTT.

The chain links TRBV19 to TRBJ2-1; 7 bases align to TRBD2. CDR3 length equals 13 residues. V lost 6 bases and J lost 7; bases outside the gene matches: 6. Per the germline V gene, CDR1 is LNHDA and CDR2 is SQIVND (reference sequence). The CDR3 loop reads CASSQFSGNEQFF. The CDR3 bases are TGTGCCAGTAGCCAATTTAGCGGGAATGAGCAGTTCTTC.

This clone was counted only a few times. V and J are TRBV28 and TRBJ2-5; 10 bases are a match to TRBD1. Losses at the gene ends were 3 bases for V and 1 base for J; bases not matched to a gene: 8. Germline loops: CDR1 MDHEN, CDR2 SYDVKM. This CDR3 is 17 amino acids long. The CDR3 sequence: CASSLLSRDRGQETQYF. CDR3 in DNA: TGTGCCAGCAGTTTGCTGTCCCGGGACAGGGGCCAAGAGACCCAGTACTTC.

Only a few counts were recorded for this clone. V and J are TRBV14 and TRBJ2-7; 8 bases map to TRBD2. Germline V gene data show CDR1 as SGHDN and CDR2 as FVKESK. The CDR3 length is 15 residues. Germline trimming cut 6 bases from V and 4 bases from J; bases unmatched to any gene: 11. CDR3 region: CASRLSGTGWYEQYF. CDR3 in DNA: TGTGCCAGCAGGCTTAGCGGGACGGGTTGGTACGAGCAGTACTTC.

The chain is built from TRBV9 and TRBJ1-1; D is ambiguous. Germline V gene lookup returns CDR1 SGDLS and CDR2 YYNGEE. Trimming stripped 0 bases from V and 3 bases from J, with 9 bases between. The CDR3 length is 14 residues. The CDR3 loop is CASSVGMRDTEAFF. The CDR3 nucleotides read TGTGCCAGCAGCGTAGGAATGAGAGACACTGAAGCTTTCTTT.

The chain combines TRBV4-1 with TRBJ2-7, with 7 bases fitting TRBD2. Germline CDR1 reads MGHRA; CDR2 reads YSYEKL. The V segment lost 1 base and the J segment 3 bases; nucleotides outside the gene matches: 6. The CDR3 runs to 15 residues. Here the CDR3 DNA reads TGCGCCAGCAGCCAAGCTAGCGGCTATCACTACGAGCAGTACTTC. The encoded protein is CASSQASGYHYEQYF.

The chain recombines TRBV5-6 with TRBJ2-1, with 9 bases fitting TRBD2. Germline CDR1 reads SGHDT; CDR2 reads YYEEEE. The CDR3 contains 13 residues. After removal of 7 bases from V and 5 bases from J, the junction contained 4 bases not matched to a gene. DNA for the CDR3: TGTGCCAGCCGAGCGGGAGGAAACAATGAGCAGTTCTTC. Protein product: CASRAGGNNEQFF.

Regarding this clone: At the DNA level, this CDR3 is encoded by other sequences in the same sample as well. In DNA form, the CDR3 reads TGTGCCAGCAGCTTCGGACTAGCGGTTTACGAGCAGTACTTC. It yields the protein CASSFGLAVYEQYF. The gene calls are TRBV7-2 and TRBJ2-7; 10 nucleotides agree with TRBD2. Germline lookup yields CDR1 SGHTA and CDR2 FQGNSA. Unmatched junction bases numbered 3, after V lost 3 bases and J lost 4 bases. The CDR3 has 14 residues. The full variable domain, with the rest looked up from reference TRBV7-2 and TRBJ2-7, is GAGVSQSPSNKVTEKGKDVELRCDPISGHTALYWYRQSLGQGLEFLIYFQGNSAPDKSGLPSDRFSAERTGGSVSTLTIQRTQQEDSAVYLCASSFGLAVYEQYFGPGTRLTVT.

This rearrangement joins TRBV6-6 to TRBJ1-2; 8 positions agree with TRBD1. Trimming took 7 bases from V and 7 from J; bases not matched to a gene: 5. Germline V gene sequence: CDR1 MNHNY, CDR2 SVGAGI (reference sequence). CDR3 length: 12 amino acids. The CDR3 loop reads CASNDRGSGYTF. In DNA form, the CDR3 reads TGTGCCAGCAACGACAGGGGATCTGGCTACACCTTC.